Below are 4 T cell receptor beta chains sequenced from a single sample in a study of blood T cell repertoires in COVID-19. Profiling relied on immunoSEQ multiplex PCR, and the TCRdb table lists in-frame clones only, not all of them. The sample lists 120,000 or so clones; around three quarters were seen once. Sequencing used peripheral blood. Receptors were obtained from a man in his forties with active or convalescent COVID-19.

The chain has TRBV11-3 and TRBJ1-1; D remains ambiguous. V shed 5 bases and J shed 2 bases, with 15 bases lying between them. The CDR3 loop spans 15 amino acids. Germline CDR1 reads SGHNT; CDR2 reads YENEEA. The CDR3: CASSRDSSRNTEAFF. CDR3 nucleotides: TGTGCCAGCAGCCGTGACTCCTCAAGAAACACTGAAGCTTTCTTT.

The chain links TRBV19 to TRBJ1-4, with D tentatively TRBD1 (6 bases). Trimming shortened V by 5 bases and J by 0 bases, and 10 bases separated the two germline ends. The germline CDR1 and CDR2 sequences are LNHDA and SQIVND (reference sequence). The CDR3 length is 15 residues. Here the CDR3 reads CASSSPGATNEKLFF. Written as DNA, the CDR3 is TGTGCCAGTAGTTCTCCAGGGGCAACTAATGAAAAACTGTTTTTT.

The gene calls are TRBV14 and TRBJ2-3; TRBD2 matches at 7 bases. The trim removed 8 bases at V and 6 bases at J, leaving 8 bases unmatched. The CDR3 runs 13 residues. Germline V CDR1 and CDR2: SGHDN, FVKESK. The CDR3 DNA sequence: TGTGCCAGCGCCCCTCTGGGAGGGGATACGCAGTATTTT. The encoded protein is CASAPLGGDTQYF.

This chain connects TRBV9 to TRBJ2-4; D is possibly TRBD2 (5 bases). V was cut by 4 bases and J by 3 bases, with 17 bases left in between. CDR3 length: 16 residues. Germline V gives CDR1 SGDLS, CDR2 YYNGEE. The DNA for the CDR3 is TGTGCCAGCAGCCCCCGTGAAGGGAGTGACAAAAACATTCAGTACTTC. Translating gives CASSPREGSDKNIQYF.